The TCR beta chain described here comes from a study of blood T cell repertoires in COVID-19. On the study more broadly: Samples representing acute and convalescent COVID-19 were sourced from the United States, Italy and Spain. The cDNA or gDNA used as material had been derived from T cells, B-cell-depleted T cells, or PBMCs.

The assay was immunoSEQ multiplex PCR, and TCRdb's table has in-frame clones only and misses some. The sample shows over 150,000 clones, 75% to 85% of them seen only once. The CDR3 length is 14 residues. Trimming removed 4 bases from V and 2 bases from J; junction bases left unmatched: 4. Germline-derived CDR1 and CDR2 are LNHDA and SQIVND (reference sequence). Living in about two dozen US areas, the participants were between 18 and 89 years of age. Participant reports of clinical history set cohort assignment. The origin of this receptor is a woman aged 55-75 years who had recovered from COVID-19. What was sequenced was PBMCs or T cells enriched from blood (not recorded which). The gene calls are TRBV19 and TRBJ1-1; 7 bases align to TRBD1. DNA for the CDR3: TGTGCCAGTAGTAAAAACAGGGGTAACACTGAAGCTTTCTTT. Translation: CASSKNRGNTEAFF.